This T cell receptor beta chain was identified in a study of T cell responses to AZD1222 COVID-19 vaccine. The germline V gene encodes CDR1 LNHDA and CDR2 SQIVND (reference sequence). V was shortened by 6 bases and J by 8 bases, with 10 bases between the two germline ends. This CDR3 has 11 amino acids. Profiling relied on immunoSEQ multiplex PCR, and the TCRdb table lists in-frame clones only, not all of them. The sample yields about 70,000 clones, 85% seen once. This clone was seen just once. The origin of this receptor is an adult in good health. The sample consisted of peripheral blood, taken on day 0 of AZD1222 vaccination. The chain recombines TRBV19 with TRBJ1-1; unclear D gene. Here the CDR3 reads CASSLRFEAFF. The CDR3 DNA reads as TGTGCCAGTAGCCTTCGATTCGAAGCTTTCTTT. Supplemented by reference TRBV19 and TRBJ1-1, the full variable domain reads DGGITQSPKYLFRKEGQNVTLSCEQNLNHDAMYWYRQDPGQGLRLIYYSQIVNDFQKGDIAEGYSVSREKKESFPLTVTSAQKNPTAFYLCASSLRFEAFFGQGTRLTVV.